One sample yielded the 21 T cell receptor beta chains listed below, sequenced in a study of blood T cell repertoires in COVID-19. Method: immunoSEQ multiplex PCR; TCRdb's copy keeps in-frame clones and lacks some. The sample records approximately 180,000 clones, approximately 80% being singletons. The sequenced sample was PBMCs or T cells enriched from blood (not recorded which). Receptors originate from a man aged 50 or older who had recovered from COVID-19.

The rearrangement links TRBV4-2 to TRBJ1-4, with D maybe TRBD1 (5 bases). The CDR3 contains 18 residues. Germline V CDR1 and CDR2: LGHNA, YNFKEQ. V was trimmed by 0 bases and J by 8 bases, leaving 22 bases between them. CDR3 sequence reads: CASSQEGRGRGAVEKLFF. In DNA, the CDR3 is TGTGCCAGCAGCCAAGAGGGGAGGGGTAGAGGGGCAGTAGAAAAACTGTTTTTT.

The chain links TRBV19 to TRBJ2-7, with 7 nucleotides matching TRBD1. The CDR3 runs 15 residues. Germline CDR1 and CDR2: LNHDA and SQIVND (reference sequence). Unmatched junction bases numbered 9, after V lost 5 bases and J lost 2 bases. The CDR3 nucleotides are TGTGCCAGTAGTCCGATTGACAGGGCCCCCTACGAGCAGTACTTC. The encoded protein is CASSPIDRAPYEQYF.

The rearrangement joins TRBV7-2 to TRBJ1-2; 9 bases match TRBD1. CDR1 SGHTA and CDR2 FQGNSA come from the germline V gene. V lost 3 bases, J lost 4 bases, and 3 bases stayed unmatched. This CDR3 has 14 amino acids. The CDR3 DNA reads TGTGCCAGCAGCTTGGGACAGGGTGGCTATGGCTACACCTTC. Its translation is CASSLGQGGYGYTF.

This CDR3 is CASSIQGPNEKLFF. CDR3 nucleotide sequence: TGTGCCAGTAGTATTCAGGGGCCTAATGAAAAACTGTTTTTT. V usage is TRBV19 and J usage is TRBJ1-4; a weak D match, TRBD1 (6 bases). The CDR3 contains 14 residues. V lost 3 bases, J lost 3 bases, and 8 bases lay in between. The V gene's germline CDR1 is LNHDA and CDR2 SQIVND (reference sequence).

This sequence joins TRBV7-9 and TRBJ2-2, with 7 positions matching TRBD1. The CDR3 extends over 15 amino acids. J was trimmed by 9 bases and V by 4 bases; bases with no gene match: 11. Germline V gene lookup returns CDR1 SEHNR and CDR2 FQNEAQ (reference sequence). The CDR3 sequence: CASSSATNRGRELFF. CDR3 bases: TGTGCCAGCAGCTCGGCCACAAACAGGGGCCGGGAGCTGTTTTTT. Full variable domain (outside the CDR3, taken from reference TRBV7-9 and TRBJ2-2): DTGVSQNPRHKITKRGQNVTFRCDPISEHNRLYWYRQTLGQGPEFLTYFQNEAQLEKSRLLSDRFSAERPKGSFSTLEIQRTEQGDSAMYLCASSSATNRGRELFFGEGSRLTVL.

With regard to this clone: The sample carries other DNA sequences with the same CDR3. The chain combines TRBV28 with TRBJ1-3; 8 nucleotides align to TRBD1. The CDR3 contains 14 residues. The V gene end was trimmed by 5 bases and the J gene end by 4 bases; junction bases not matched to a gene: 4. Germline CDR1 and CDR2: MDHEN and SYDVKM. The CDR3 loop is CASSRQGTGNTIYF. CDR3 DNA: TGTGCCAGCAGTCGACAGGGGACCGGAAACACCATATATTTT.

V is TRBV5-1 and J is TRBJ2-7, with TRBD2 as a possible D gene (5 bases). Between the trimmed V and J ends, which lost 0 bases and 0 bases, there was a span of 13 bases. The CDR3 covers 16 residues. CDR1 is SGHRS and CDR2 is YFSETQ in the germline V gene. CDR3 in DNA: TGCGCCAGCAGCTTGGCGGGGATCCAGAGCTCCTACGAGCAGTACTTC. Its translation is CASSLAGIQSSYEQYF. Using reference TRBV5-1 and TRBJ2-7 for the parts outside the CDR3, the full variable domain is KAGVTQTPRYLIKTRGQQVTLSCSPISGHRSVSWYQQTPGQGLQFLFEYFSETQRNKGNFPGRFSGRQFSNSRSEMNVSTLELGDSALYLCASSLAGIQSSYEQYFGPGTRLTVT.

This chain joins TRBV7-9 and TRBJ1-1; D is undetermined. V gave up 3 bases and J gave up 1 base, with 6 bases separating them. The CDR3 has 13 amino acids. Germline values: CDR1 SEHNR, CDR2 FQNEAQ (reference sequence). The CDR3 is CASSLEENTEAFF. The CDR3 DNA follows: TGTGCCAGCAGCTTGGAGGAGAACACTGAAGCTTTCTTT.

CDR3 sequence (DNA): TGTGCCAGCAGTCCAGGGACATCAAGGGCCAACGTCCTGACTTTC. Its translation: CASSPGTSRANVLTF. The chain carries TRBV28 and TRBJ2-6, with a weak D call TRBD1 (6 bases). This CDR3 is built from 15 residues. Germline CDR1 and CDR2: MDHEN and SYDVKM. Between the trimmed V and J ends, which lost 5 bases and 5 bases, there was a span of 13 bases.

V is TRBV18 and J is TRBJ1-6, with D tentatively TRBD1 (6 bases). CDR1 KGHSH and CDR2 LQKENI come from the germline V gene. CDR3 size: 13 residues. V lost 6 bases, J lost 10 bases, and 13 bases lay in between. Here the CDR3 DNA reads TGTGCCAGCTCCGGACAGACGAACTCACCCCTCCACTTT. It encodes CASSGQTNSPLHF.

The chain links TRBV24-1 to TRBJ2-7; D remains unclear. The germline V gene encodes CDR1 KGHDR and CDR2 SFDVKD. V was shortened by 7 bases and J by 2 bases, with 11 bases between the two germline ends. The CDR3 totals 13 residues. The chain's CDR3 is CATRDTVTYEQYF. DNA for the CDR3: TGTGCCACCAGGGATACGGTAACCTACGAGCAGTACTTC.

This rearrangement joins TRBV19 to TRBJ1-6; D not certain. Germline CDR1 and CDR2: LNHDA and SQIVND (reference sequence). V was clipped by 3 bases and J by 8 bases, with 11 bases between them. CDR3 length: 14 amino acids. DNA of the CDR3: TGTGCCAGTAGTATGACTTCCGAGGATTCACCCCTCCACTTT. This codes for CASSMTSEDSPLHF.

V gene TRBV6-1 combines with J gene TRBJ2-1, with 10 bases lining up with TRBD1. The V gene's germline CDR1 is MNHNS and CDR2 SASEGT. V shed 4 bases, J shed 7 bases, and the junction held 7 bases outside the gene matches. The CDR3 spans 15 residues. CDR3 nucleotides: TGTGCCAGCAGTGTTCCGGGACAGGGGAGGAATGAGCAGTTCTTC. Encoded protein: CASSVPGQGRNEQFF.

CDR3 region: CATSDFAGYGYTF. In DNA form, the CDR3 reads TGTGCCACCAGTGATTTTGCAGGCTATGGCTACACCTTC. The genes are TRBV24-1 and TRBJ1-2, with D unclear. The V end lost 1 base, the J end lost 4 bases, and 6 bases lay between the germline ends. CDR1 is KGHDR and CDR2 is SFDVKD in the germline V gene. The length of the CDR3 is 13 residues.

This chain links TRBV2 with TRBJ2-1; no reliable D call. From germline, CDR1 is SNHLY and CDR2 FYNNEI. The CDR3 covers 13 residues. Trimming pared 6 bases from V and 5 bases from J, leaving 11 bases between. The CDR3 here is CASSLGPNNEQFF. Here the CDR3 DNA reads TGTGCCAGCAGCCTTGGGCCGAACAATGAGCAGTTCTTC.

The chain couples TRBV5-1 to TRBJ2-5; 9 bases agree with TRBD1. This CDR3 has 15 amino acids. The V segment lost 4 bases and the J segment 1 base; nucleotides outside the gene matches: 5. Germline assignment: CDR1 SGHRS and CDR2 YFSETQ. CDR3 in DNA: TGCGCCAGCAGCGATGGACAGGGGCTCCAAGAGACCCAGTACTTC. Translated, it gives CASSDGQGLQETQYF. The variable domain in full, with the rest retrieved from reference TRBV5-1 and TRBJ2-5, is KAGVTQTPRYLIKTRGQQVTLSCSPISGHRSVSWYQQTPGQGLQFLFEYFSETQRNKGNFPGRFSGRQFSNSRSEMNVSTLELGDSALYLCASSDGQGLQETQYFGPGTRLLVL.

This clone was recorded many times. This same CDR3 is encoded by further DNA sequences in the sample. The chain joins TRBV15 to TRBJ2-5; D unresolved. CDR1 and CDR2 (germline): LNHNV, YYDKDF (reference sequence). The germline V and J ends were trimmed by 0 bases and 4 bases, with 3 bases remaining between them. This CDR3 contains 12 residues. Here the CDR3 reads CATSRDVETQYF. For the CDR3, the DNA is TGTGCCACCAGCAGAGACGTAGAGACCCAGTACTTC. Full variable domain (missing parts from reference TRBV15 and TRBJ2-5): DAMVIQNPRYQVTQFGKPVTLSCSQTLNHNVMYWYQQKSSQAPKLLFHYYDKDFNNEADTPDNFQSRRPNTSFCFLDIRSPGLGDTAMYLCATSRDVETQYFGPGTRLLVL.

V usage is TRBV19 and J usage is TRBJ1-5; no clear D. Germline V gene data show CDR1 as LNHDA and CDR2 as SQIVND (reference sequence). V lost 1 base and J lost 2, with 9 bases in between. This CDR3 spans 15 amino acids. CDR3 in DNA: TGTGCCAGTAGTATAGGAGGTACGGGCAATCAGCCCCAGCATTTT. It specifies CASSIGGTGNQPQHF.

To note about this clone: The same CDR3 also results from other DNA sequences found in this sample. Here the CDR3 reads CSVQGNTEAFF. The CDR3 nucleotides are TGCAGTGTTCAGGGGAACACTGAAGCTTTCTTT. The J gene is TRBJ1-1, the V gene TRBV20-1; TRBD1 might be the D (5 bases). V dropped 7 bases and J dropped 1 base, with 7 bases sitting between them. Germline-derived CDR1 and CDR2 are DFQATT and SNEGSKA (reference sequence). The CDR3 extends over 11 amino acids.

This chain joins TRBV18 and TRBJ2-1; D is perhaps TRBD1 (6 bases). From germline, CDR1 is KGHSH and CDR2 LQKENI. The CDR3 is 12 amino acids. V was pared by 6 bases and J by 6 bases, with 9 bases between. CDR3 DNA: TGTGCCAGCTCCCAACAGGGCAATGAGCAGTTCTTC. As protein: CASSQQGNEQFF.

There are a few counts of this clone. This chain joins TRBV2 and TRBJ1-5, with D unclear. Germline values: CDR1 SNHLY, CDR2 FYNNEI. V shed 4 bases and J shed 2 bases, with 6 bases lying between them. The CDR3 consists of 13 residues. The CDR3 bases are TGTGCCAGCAGTGGAGAGGGCAATCAGCCCCAGCATTTT. This gives the protein CASSGEGNQPQHF.